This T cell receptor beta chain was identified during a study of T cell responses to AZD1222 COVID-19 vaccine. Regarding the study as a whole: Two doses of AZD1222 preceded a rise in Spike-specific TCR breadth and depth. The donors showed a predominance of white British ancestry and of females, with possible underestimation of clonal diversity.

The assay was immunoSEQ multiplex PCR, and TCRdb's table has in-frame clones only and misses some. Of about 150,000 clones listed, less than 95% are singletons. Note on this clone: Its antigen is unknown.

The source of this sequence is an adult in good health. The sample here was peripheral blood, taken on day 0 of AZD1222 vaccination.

CDR3 region: CATSASGELFF. The CDR3 DNA reads as TGTGCCACCTCGGCGTCCGGGGAGCTGTTTTTT. The chain uses TRBV24-1 and TRBJ2-2; D not resolved. CDR3 length: 11 amino acids. Trimming pared 9 bases from V and 6 bases from J, leaving 7 bases between. Germline values: CDR1 KGHDR, CDR2 SFDVKD.